A selection of T cell receptor beta chains follows, all from one sample in a study of T-cell reconstitution after alpha-beta-depleted transplantation in children. TCRdb ran MiXCR on the PCR reads and lists one entry per CDR3 protein. The table lists fewer than 1 million distinct CDR3 sequences, under 20% of them singletons. Sequenced here: PBMCs, mostly from graft donor cells, sampled 360 days after TCRalphabeta/CD19-depleted stem cell transplant. All receptors come from a male patient between 10 and 17 years old who had a stem cell transplant for acute lymphoblastic leukemia, so the T cells may come from the graft donor. CDR3s include the opening cysteine and the closing phenylalanine or tryptophan. Each record gives: clone size, CDR3 length, D gene, V gene, J gene, CDR3 protein, CDR3 DNA. D genes are given only for firm matches. Size tells how often a clone was seen (once, few, many) or the class of an expanded clone, and some rows leave it out.

abundance: -
len: 15
d_gene: -
v_gene: TRBV18
j_gene: TRBJ1-4
CDR3aa: CASSPSGTPNEKLFF
CDR3nt: TGTGCCAGCTCACCCTCCGGGACACCGAATGAAAAACTGTTTTTT

abundance: few
len: 18
d_gene: -
v_gene: TRBV15
j_gene: TRBJ2-2
CDR3aa: CATSSPHPWGAKTGELFF
CDR3nt: TGTGCCACCAGCAGCCCCCACCCGTGGGGGGCTAAAACCGGGGAGCTGTTTTTT

abundance: -
len: 13
d_gene: TRBD2
v_gene: TRBV20-1
j_gene: TRBJ2-7
CDR3aa: CSARGGTRLEQYF
CDR3nt: TGCAGTGCAAGGGGAGGGACTAGACTCGAGCAGTACTTC

abundance: many
len: 13
d_gene: -
v_gene: TRBV9
j_gene: TRBJ2-7
CDR3aa: CASSVGGPYEQYF
CDR3nt: TGTGCCAGCAGCGTCGGAGGGCCCTACGAGCAGTACTTC

abundance: -
len: 18
d_gene: -
v_gene: TRBV15
j_gene: TRBJ2-3
CDR3aa: CATSRAFRGRGATDTQYF
CDR3nt: TGTGCCACCAGCAGAGCCTTTCGGGGGCGCGGTGCCACAGATACGCAGTATTTT

abundance: -
len: 15
d_gene: -
v_gene: TRBV12-3/TRBV12-4
j_gene: TRBJ2-1
CDR3aa: CASSIPRARYNEQFF
CDR3nt: TGTGCCAGCAGTATCCCAAGGGCACGGTACAATGAGCAGTTCTTC

abundance: -
len: 11
d_gene: TRBD1
v_gene: TRBV20-1
j_gene: TRBJ2-3
CDR3aa: CSSDRADTQYF
CDR3nt: TGCAGTTCCGACAGGGCAGATACGCAGTATTTT

abundance: few
len: 15
d_gene: -
v_gene: TRBV7-9
j_gene: TRBJ2-7
CDR3aa: CASLSWTTSAYEQYF
CDR3nt: TGTGCCAGCTTGTCATGGACTACCTCGGCCTACGAGCAGTACTTC

abundance: few
len: 15
d_gene: -
v_gene: TRBV27
j_gene: TRBJ2-7
CDR3aa: CASSFGSMGGYEQYF
CDR3nt: TGTGCCAGCAGTTTTGGGAGTATGGGTGGTTACGAGCAGTACTTC

abundance: many
len: 14
d_gene: -
v_gene: TRBV10-2
j_gene: TRBJ2-1
CDR3aa: CASSGGSSNNEQFF
CDR3nt: TGCGCCAGCAGTGGGGGGAGTTCGAACAATGAGCAGTTCTTC

abundance: -
len: 15
d_gene: -
v_gene: TRBV7-9
j_gene: TRBJ2-2
CDR3aa: CASSLNLLNTGELFF
CDR3nt: TGTGCCAGCAGCCTCAACCTCCTGAACACCGGGGAGCTGTTTTTT

abundance: -
len: 17
d_gene: TRBD2
v_gene: TRBV7-2
j_gene: TRBJ2-1
CDR3aa: CASSIFSGTSGRDEQFF
CDR3nt: TGTGCCAGCAGCATTTTTTCCGGGACTAGCGGGAGGGATGAGCAGTTCTTC

abundance: few
len: 16
d_gene: -
v_gene: TRBV7-3
j_gene: TRBJ1-1
CDR3aa: CASSLSPGPMNTEAFF
CDR3nt: TGTGCCAGCAGCTTGTCGCCAGGGCCGATGAACACTGAAGCTTTCTTT